The clone carrying this TCR beta chain was seen a single time. The junction and the germline gene differ at one end; a read error may be behind it. This sample was included in a study of tumor-infiltrating lymphocytes in primary liver carcinoma. They got blood RNA out of unsorted whole blood and also pulled out germline DNA. Priming with a constant-region primer yielded TCR beta cDNA from 400 to 550 ng total RNA. Library construction for TCR beta comprised three nested multiplex PCR rounds performed with slightly modified ARM-PCR. Investigators reported that the first two PCR rounds, at 10 cycles each, used TRBV1-TRBV30 forward primers with a C-beta reverse primer. TCRdb used MiXCR to reprocess the multiplex PCR reads, holding one entry per CDR3 protein. Of 310,000 or so distinct CDR3 sequences listed, less than 75% are singletons. CDR1 is MNHEY, CDR2 SVGEGT, per germline. The CDR3 consists of 13 residues.

The sequence derives from a man aged 35 to 55 with primary liver carcinoma and hepatitis B virus infection. The material sequenced was peripheral blood. The gene calls are TRBV6-2 or TRBV6-3 and TRBJ2-7; D call uncertain. CDR3 bases: TGTGCCAGCAGCTTAAGGAGCTCCTACGAGCAGTGCTTC. Translation gives CASSLRSSYEQCF.